These T cell receptor beta chains were read from a single sample in a study of T cell changes during pregnancy in multiple sclerosis. Data came from immunoSEQ multiplex PCR; TCRdb stores just in-frame clones and leaves some out. The sample holds under 45,000 clones, 80% to 90% seen once. The sequenced sample was CD4+ T cells from peripheral blood mononuclear cells, obtained in the first trimester of pregnancy. These receptors were collected from a female donor with multiple sclerosis, enrolled in a pregnancy study. CDR3s include the opening cysteine and the closing phenylalanine or tryptophan. The D gene is left open where the match is weak. The size field is filled for only some rows; it gives once, few, many or a size class.

v_call	clone_size	d_call	j_call	cdr3_aa	cdr3_nt
TRBV7-2	.	.	TRBJ2-7	CASSPRDKPYEQYF	TGTGCCAGCAGTCCCCGGGACAAGCCCTACGAGCAGTACTTC
TRBV19	.	.	TRBJ2-3	CASSIGVGITDTQYF	TGTGCCAGTAGTATAGGGGTCGGGATCACAGATACGCAGTATTTT
TRBV7-9	.	.	TRBJ2-4	CASSLQGTKNIQYF	TGTGCCAGCAGCTTACAGGGGACCAAAAACATTCAGTACTTC
TRBV6-1	.	TRBD1	TRBJ2-7	CASSDFDRGRNEQYF	TGTGCCAGCAGTGACTTCGACAGGGGGCGGAACGAGCAGTACTTC
TRBV6-5	once	TRBD2	TRBJ2-7	CASSYSGLAGYEQYF	TGTGCCAGCAGTTACTCTGGACTAGCGGGATACGAGCAGTACTTC
TRBV18	.	TRBD2	TRBJ2-7	CASSPRTSGSSYEQYF	TGTGCCAGCTCACCACGAACTAGCGGGAGCTCCTACGAGCAGTACTTC
TRBV7-6	.	.	TRBJ1-3	CASSLTTGFSGNTIYF	TGTGCCAGCAGCTTAACGACAGGTTTCTCTGGAAACACCATATATTTT
TRBV18	once	TRBD2	TRBJ2-7	CASSPGREFEQYF	TGTGCCAGCTCACCGGGGCGGGAGTTCGAGCAGTACTTC
TRBV6-4	.	TRBD2	TRBJ2-2	CASSLAGDTGELFF	TGTGCCAGCAGTTTAGCGGGAGACACCGGGGAGCTGTTTTTT
TRBV6-6	.	.	TRBJ2-5	CASRSGGQETQYF	TGTGCCAGCAGGAGCGGAGGCCAAGAGACCCAGTACTTC
TRBV19	.	.	TRBJ1-1	CASSIEVSGEAFF	TGTGCCAGTAGTATAGAAGTGTCGGGTGAAGCTTTCTTT
TRBV18	.	.	TRBJ2-7	CASSPGGSLGEQYF	TGTGCCAGCTCACCAGGGGGGTCTTTGGGGGAGCAGTACTTC
TRBV23-1	.	.	TRBJ1-5	CASSQGGGPRWGNQPQHF	TGCGCCAGCAGTCAAGGGGGGGGGCCCCGGTGGGGCAATCAGCCCCAGCATTTT
TRBV6-5	.	TRBD2	TRBJ2-2	CASSRDYYTGELFF	TGTGCCAGCAGTCGGGACTATTACACCGGGGAGCTGTTTTTT
TRBV28	.	TRBD1	TRBJ2-7	CASSPQGPPYEQYF	TGTGCCAGCAGCCCACAGGGGCCCCCCTACGAGCAGTACTTC
TRBV28	.	TRBD1	TRBJ2-2	CASSSGTGNTGELFF	TGTGCCAGCAGTTCTGGGACAGGGAACACCGGGGAGCTGTTTTTT
TRBV7-2	.	TRBD2	TRBJ2-3	CASSLVAGSTDTQYF	TGTGCCAGCAGCTTAGTAGCGGGAAGTACAGATACGCAGTATTTT
TRBV18	medium-sized	.	TRBJ1-1	CASSPPKGDHTEAFF	TGTGCCAGCTCACCACCCAAAGGGGATCATACTGAAGCTTTCTTT
TRBV2	.	.	TRBJ2-3	CASKRRTSTDTQYF	TGTGCCAGCAAACGGCGGACTAGCACAGATACGCAGTATTTT
TRBV2	.	TRBD1	TRBJ1-4	CASRDGTGDGKLFF	TGTGCCAGTAGAGACGGGACAGGGGATGGAAAACTGTTTTTT
TRBV6-1	.	.	TRBJ2-1	CASKDFNLSNEQFF	TGTGCCTCCAAGGACTTTAACCTTAGCAATGAGCAGTTCTTC
TRBV29-1	medium-sized	.	TRBJ1-1	CSVAPGIEAFF	TGCAGCGTTGCCCCGGGTATTGAAGCTTTCTTT
TRBV9	.	TRBD2	TRBJ2-5	CASSGGLAIGSGETQYF	TGTGCCAGCAGCGGGGGACTAGCGATCGGTTCAGGAGAGACCCAGTACTTC
TRBV21-1	once	.	TRBJ1-2	CASRPMRGRDNYGYTF	TGTGCCAGCAGACCTATGAGGGGGAGAGATAACTATGGCTACACCTTC
TRBV7-2	.	.	TRBJ2-5	CASSNRGRTEETQYF	TGTGCCAGCAGCAATAGGGGTCGGACGGAAGAGACCCAGTACTTC
TRBV10-3	.	.	TRBJ1-5	CAISIDEDRKMSYSNQPQHF	TGTGCCATCAGCATAGACGAGGACAGAAAAATGTCGTATAGCAATCAGCCCCAGCATTTT
TRBV10-3	.	.	TRBJ2-7	CAISRLQDYEQYF	TGTGCCATCAGTCGACTTCAAGATTACGAGCAGTACTTC
TRBV15	.	TRBD2	TRBJ2-1	CATSRATSGRSLSYNEQFF	TGTGCCACCAGCAGAGCGACTAGCGGGAGGTCCCTCTCCTACAATGAGCAGTTCTTC
TRBV9	.	TRBD1	TRBJ1-3	CASSFLGDSSGNTIYF	TGTGCCAGCAGCTTCCTTGGGGACAGCTCTGGAAACACCATATATTTT